Listed below are T cell receptor beta chains from one sample, sequenced in a study of blood T cell repertoires in COVID-19. Generated by immunoSEQ multiplex PCR, the TCRdb table keeps only in-frame clones and is missing some. The sample comprises under 400,000 clones, 88% of which are singletons, and approximately 0.93% rests with the top ten. The sequenced material came from PBMCs or T cells enriched from blood (not recorded which). The receptor source for this set is a woman aged 25 to 39 who had been exposed to COVID-19. CDR3s include the opening cysteine and the closing phenylalanine or tryptophan. A D gene is named only where the DNA matches it firmly. Clone size is shown for a subset of rows, as once, few, many or a class of expanded clone.

D	size	V	J	CDR3	DNA
TRBD1	NA	TRBV30	TRBJ1-3	CAWSRGTGAGNTIYF	TGTGCCTGGAGTAGAGGGACAGGGGCTGGAAACACCATATATTTT
TRBD1	NA	TRBV27	TRBJ2-3	CASSLSPSGTAGTDTQYF	TGTGCCAGCAGTTTATCGCCCTCCGGGACAGCCGGCACAGATACGCAGTATTTT
NA	NA	TRBV7-6	TRBJ2-7	CASSLATSGVSYEQYF	TGTGCCAGCAGCTTAGCGACTTCGGGGGTCTCCTACGAGCAGTACTTC
TRBD1	NA	TRBV27	TRBJ1-4	CASSPAGTANEKLFF	TGTGCCAGCAGTCCTGCCGGGACAGCTAATGAAAAACTGTTTTTT
NA	NA	TRBV19	TRBJ2-7	CASSINRAYEQYF	TGTGCCAGTAGTATTAACAGGGCCTACGAGCAGTACTTC
TRBD1	NA	TRBV3-1/TRBV3-2	TRBJ2-1	CASSQGGLSYNEQFF	TGTGCCAGCAGTCAAGGGGGCCTCTCCTACAATGAGCAGTTCTTC
NA	NA	TRBV10-3	TRBJ1-6	CATRNEESYNSPLHF	TGTGCCACACGTAACGAGGAGTCCTATAATTCACCCCTCCACTTT
TRBD1	few	TRBV6-5	TRBJ1-2	CASRDDRDNGYTF	TGTGCCAGCAGAGACGACAGGGACAACGGCTACACCTTC
NA	NA	TRBV23-1	TRBJ2-1	CASSQLWGTGAYNEQFF	TGCGCCAGCAGTCAATTATGGGGTACAGGCGCCTACAATGAGCAGTTCTTC
NA	NA	TRBV9	TRBJ1-1	CASSVAGQDTEAFF	TGTGCCAGCAGCGTAGCTGGCCAAGACACTGAAGCTTTCTTT
NA	NA	TRBV7-2	TRBJ2-7	CASSSAYEQYF	TGTGCCAGCAGCTCCGCCTACGAGCAGTACTTC
NA	NA	TRBV5-1	TRBJ1-1	CASSLGGGWTEAFF	TGCGCCAGCAGCTTGGGTGGAGGATGGACTGAAGCTTTCTTT
NA	once	TRBV27	TRBJ1-3	CASSFRGSGNTIYF	TGTGCCAGCAGTTTTAGAGGGTCTGGAAACACCATATATTTT
NA	few	TRBV14	TRBJ1-1	CASSQIIDTEAFF	TGTGCCAGCAGCCAAATCATAGACACTGAAGCTTTCTTT
NA	NA	TRBV10-3	TRBJ1-6	CAISGSDYNSPLHF	TGTGCCATCAGTGGCAGTGACTATAATTCACCCCTCCACTTT
NA	NA	TRBV5-1	TRBJ1-3	CASSPGGTSSGNTIYF	TGCGCCAGCAGCCCTGGGGGCACGAGCTCTGGAAACACCATATATTTT
NA	few	TRBV9	TRBJ2-7	CASSVGTMGQHEQYF	TGTGCCAGCAGCGTAGGGACTATGGGCCAGCACGAGCAGTACTTC
NA	NA	TRBV18	TRBJ2-2	CASSLSYDTGELFF	TGTGCCAGCTCATTGTCCTATGACACCGGGGAGCTGTTTTTT
NA	few	TRBV28	TRBJ1-2	CASSPMRSGEGLGGYTF	TGTGCCAGCAGTCCAATGCGGTCGGGGGAAGGCTTAGGTGGCTACACCTTC
NA	NA	TRBV28	TRBJ2-1	CASSLAGWGMYNEQFF	TGTGCCAGCAGTTTGGCGGGATGGGGGATGTACAATGAGCAGTTCTTC
TRBD2	NA	TRBV5-1	TRBJ2-3	CASSVGPSGSYTDTQYF	TGCGCCAGCAGCGTAGGTCCTAGCGGGAGTTACACAGATACGCAGTATTTT
NA	NA	TRBV6-6	TRBJ2-2	CASSYSGGIGTGELFF	TGTGCCAGCAGTTACTCAGGCGGTATAGGCACCGGGGAGCTGTTTTTT
TRBD1	NA	TRBV7-9	TRBJ2-1	CASSNVPGQGKGNEQFF	TGTGCCAGCAGCAATGTACCTGGACAGGGGAAGGGCAATGAGCAGTTCTTC
NA	NA	TRBV29-1	TRBJ1-2	CSVEVQGGDGYTF	TGCAGCGTTGAAGTTCAGGGTGGGGATGGCTACACCTTC
TRBD1	once	TRBV5-1	TRBJ1-2	CASSGGTGPGYTF	TGCGCCAGCAGCGGGGGGACAGGGCCGGGCTACACCTTC
NA	NA	TRBV19	TRBJ2-6	CASSMAGIGSGANVLTF	TGTGCCAGTAGTATGGCGGGGATCGGGTCTGGGGCCAACGTCCTGACTTTC
NA	NA	TRBV19	TRBJ2-5	CASSIGQGGSYQETQYF	TGTGCCAGTAGTATAGGGCAGGGGGGATCCTACCAAGAGACCCAGTACTTC
NA	NA	TRBV7-9	TRBJ1-5	CASSDGIANQPQHF	TGTGCCAGCAGCGACGGTATAGCGAATCAGCCCCAGCATTTT
NA	once	TRBV9	TRBJ1-1	CASSVVRSLNTEAFF	TGTGCCAGCAGCGTAGTGAGGTCCTTGAACACTGAAGCTTTCTTT
NA	once	TRBV28	TRBJ1-6	CAYGGGAGSPLHF	TGTGCCTACGGTGGGGGCGCGGGTTCACCCCTCCACTTT
TRBD1	NA	TRBV7-9	TRBJ1-2	CASSLVGTGSFIYGYTF	TGTGCCAGCAGCTTAGTTGGGACAGGGAGTTTTATCTATGGCTACACCTTC
NA	NA	TRBV7-9	TRBJ2-1	CASSLNSAGQSNNEQFF	TGTGCCAGCAGCTTAAATTCGGCGGGGCAGAGTAACAATGAGCAGTTCTTC
TRBD2	NA	TRBV19	TRBJ2-1	CASSKASGNNEQFF	TGTGCCAGTAGTAAGGCTAGCGGAAACAATGAGCAGTTCTTC
NA	NA	TRBV2	TRBJ1-1	CASSTTGNTEAFF	TGTGCCAGCAGTACCACAGGAAACACTGAAGCTTTCTTT
TRBD1	NA	TRBV28	TRBJ1-1	CASSQSGTGMNTEAFF	TGTGCCAGCAGTCAATCAGGGACAGGGATGAACACTGAAGCTTTCTTT
TRBD2	once	TRBV5-1	TRBJ2-7	CASSTTSGSVSEQYF	TGCGCCAGCAGCACGACTAGCGGGAGTGTTTCCGAGCAGTACTTC
TRBD1	NA	TRBV30	TRBJ1-2	CAWTRTGANYGYTF	TGTGCCTGGACCAGGACAGGGGCTAACTATGGCTACACCTTC
NA	few	TRBV4-2	TRBJ2-1	CASSQGENEQFF	TGTGCCAGCAGCCAAGGAGAGAATGAGCAGTTCTTC
NA	NA	TRBV11-2	TRBJ1-2	CASSFPFPRRALANYGYTF	TGTGCCAGCAGCTTCCCTTTCCCTCGACGGGCACTAGCTAACTATGGCTACACCTTC